The 9 T cell receptor beta chains given below trace back to one sample, sequenced in a study of TET2 disruption in CD19-targeted CAR T cells. These TCRs are of unknown antigen specificity. Measured with immunoSEQ multiplex PCR; TCRdb has only the in-frame clones, and not every one. Its clone listing holds 20,000 to 30,000 clones. Sample treatment: autologous CTL019 cells: CD19 CAR with 4-1BB and CD3 zeta domains. The sequences come from CD8- CAR+ T cells sorted from cultured blood T cells, collected for CD19 CAR T cell therapy. Noted subset: CD8-negative CAR-positive T cells from the infusion product. Receptor source: a man between 65 and 85 years old with chronic lymphocytic leukemia.

Of note for this clone: The junction departs from the called germline gene at one end, perhaps through a read error. The CDR3 extends 3 residues past the end of the read, so its final part is completed from the germline J gene. The V gene is TRBV6-1, the J gene TRBJ1-3; a possible D gene is TRBD1 (5 bases). The CDR3 consists of 13 residues. CDR1 and CDR2 (germline): MNHNS, SASEGT. The sequenced part of the CDR3 DNA is TGTGCCAGCAGTGACCCTACAGGAAACACT. Its protein product is CASSDPTGNT. The entire CDR3 protein is CASSDPTGNTIYF.

A remark on this clone: The read terminates 3 residues before the CDR3 end, so the remaining end is supplied by the germline J gene. The genes are TRBV5-4 and TRBJ1-5; D not resolved. The CDR3 totals 11 residues. Trimming pared 4 bases from V and 6 bases from J, leaving 5 bases between. Germline V CDR1 and CDR2: SGHNT, YYREEE (reference sequence). This chain's CDR3 is CASSLRQPQHF. The CDR3 bases that were read are TGTGCCAGCAGCCTCCGTCAGCCC.

As regards this clone: The sequenced fragment ends 3 residues before the CDR3 boundary, so the rest is inferred from the germline J gene. The rearrangement uses TRBV19 and TRBJ2-6; tentatively, D is TRBD1 (6 bases). Germline V gene sequence: CDR1 LNHDA, CDR2 SQIVND (reference sequence). This CDR3 contains 15 residues. Trimming shortened V by 3 bases and J by 4 bases, and 10 bases separated the two germline ends. CDR3 bases read: TGTGCCAGTAGTATTGGGACATCCGGGGCCAACGTC. Translating gives CASSIGTSGANV. The full CDR3 protein reads CASSIGTSGANVLTF.

Remarks on this clone: The read terminates 3 residues before the CDR3 end, so the remaining end is supplied by the germline J gene. The rearrangement uses TRBV2 and TRBJ2-7; unclear D gene. Germline values: CDR1 SNHLY, CDR2 FYNNEI. CDR3 length equals 15 residues. V was trimmed by 2 bases and J by 5 bases, leaving 16 bases between them. CDR3 DNA, as far as it was read: TGTGCCAGCAGTGAAAGCAGGTTTAGGCCCCACGAG. This gives the protein CASSESRFRPHE. The CDR3 as a whole reads CASSESRFRPHEQYF.

On this clone itself: Read sequence stops 3 residues before the CDR3 end, and the germline J gene provides the missing end. V usage is TRBV5-6 and J usage is TRBJ1-4; D might be TRBD1 (5 bases). CDR3 size: 14 residues. Germline V gene lookup returns CDR1 SGHDT and CDR2 YYEEEE. Here the CDR3 reads CASSSSTVNSPLFF. The sequenced CDR3 bases are TGTGCCAGCAGCTCATCGACAGTTAATTCACCA.

Considering frequency, this clone is large. Read sequence stops 3 residues before the CDR3 end, and the germline J gene provides the missing end. The rearrangement uses TRBV29-1 and TRBJ2-5; 7 nucleotides agree with TRBD2. V lost 1 base and J lost 5; bases outside the gene matches: 10. The CDR3 is 15 residues long. Germline V CDR1 and CDR2: SQVTM, ANQGSEA. The CDR3 loop reads CSVEGGGGSRETQYF. CDR3 DNA (partial): TGCAGCGTTGAAGGGGGCGGGGGTTCTCGCGAGACC.

About this clone itself: Sequencing ends 3 residues short of the CDR3 end; the germline J gene provides the rest. The chain combines TRBV20-1 with TRBJ2-5; D ambiguous. The CDR3 is 12 amino acids. Germline loops: CDR1 DFQATT, CDR2 SNEGSKA (reference sequence). The V gene lost 1 base and the J gene lost 3 bases, with 6 bases spanning the gap. The covered CDR3 bases are TGCAGTGCTAGAGGACGGGAAGAGACC. It translates to CSARGREET. The full CDR3 reads CSARGREETQYF.

In regard to this clone: The read falls 3 residues short of the CDR3 end, and the missing part is taken from the germline J gene. The gene calls are TRBV19 and TRBJ1-2, with TRBD1 matching 7 bases. CDR1 and CDR2 (germline): LNHDA, SQIVND (reference sequence). The CDR3 consists of 16 residues. Here the CDR3 reads CASSPSLGTASYDYTF. The part of the CDR3 DNA that was read is TGTGCCAGTAGCCCTTCCCTCGGGACAGCCAGCTACGAC.

With regard to this clone: The read falls 3 residues short of the CDR3 end, and the missing part is taken from the germline J gene. The rearrangement joins TRBV4-2 to TRBJ1-5; D possibly corresponds to TRBD1 (5 bases). The germline V gene has CDR1 LGHNA and CDR2 YNFKEQ. CDR3 length equals 12 residues. CDR3 region: CASSRGGYPQHF. CDR3 DNA, as far as it was read: TGTGCCAGCAGCCGGGGCGGTTACCCC.